This T cell receptor beta chain was identified during a study of blood T cells in healthy people across ages. This clonotype has a handful of counts. It was with a sample-barcoded 5' primer and a J-beta primer mix that a second PCR of roughly 6 to 11 cycles was run. TCRdb used MiXCR to reprocess the 5' RACE reads, holding one entry per CDR3 protein. The sample includes some 1.7 million distinct CDR3 sequences, roughly 27% of them seen just once. The CDR3 runs 15 residues. Germline CDR1 and CDR2: MNHEY and SVGAGI. Trimming removed 0 bases from V and 3 bases from J, with 8 bases in between. Aged roughly 6 to 90, donors were systemically healthy Caucasians from Russia. Each sample used at least 6 million PBMCs.

Sequencing input: blood. The sequence was obtained from a young woman in good health. The chain couples TRBV6-5 to TRBJ2-2; D is perhaps TRBD1 (5 bases). The CDR3 region is CASSYSRQYTGELFF. As DNA, the CDR3 is TGTGCCAGCAGTTACTCGAGACAGTACACCGGGGAGCTGTTTTTT.